This T cell receptor (beta chain) originates from a study of T cell changes during pregnancy in multiple sclerosis. Germline V gives CDR1 SGHAT, CDR2 FQNNGV. The CDR3 has 13 amino acids. V dropped 5 bases and J dropped 8 bases, with 15 bases sitting between them. Method: immunoSEQ multiplex PCR; TCRdb's copy keeps in-frame clones and lacks some. The table includes some 97,000 clones, almost 95% detected once. The chain links TRBV11-2 to TRBJ1-2; the D is unclear. The origin of this receptor is a female donor with multiple sclerosis, enrolled in a pregnancy study. Sequenced material: peripheral blood, taken before pregnancy. The DNA of the CDR3 is TGTGCCAGCAGCCCCAGTGAAGCGGGAGGCTACACCTTC. It is translated as CASSPSEAGGYTF.